The clone carrying this T cell receptor (beta chain) has only one observation. As yet, its antigen is unknown. The CDR3 runs 19 residues. This sample is drawn from a study of T cell responses to AZD1222 COVID-19 vaccine. Assay: immunoSEQ multiplex PCR; the TCRdb copy retains only in-frame clones and omits some. Of 150,000 to 200,000 clones listed, around 87% are singletons. General study results and limits: The donor group comprised mostly white British people and more females; the analysis possibly underestimated clonal diversity. Regions left unmutated in variants are reportedly the target of nearly half of spike-specific TCRs.

The sequence was collected from an adult in good health. V and J are TRBV21-1 and TRBJ2-4; the table's D call of TRBD1 was not tested on the DNA. TRBV21-1 corresponds to a pseudogene. The sample was peripheral blood, taken on day 0 of MenACWY control vaccination. The CDR3 DNA is TGTGCCAGCAGCAAACTGGGGGGACAGGGGCCCGGGACCAAAAACATTCAGTACTTC. Protein: CASSKLGGQGPGTKNIQYF.